This passage covers 19 T cell receptor beta chains from one sample sequenced in a study of vaccination and CD4 T cells after COVID-19. The antigens of these receptors remain unknown. Cultured CD4+ T cells had their DNA profiled by the Oncomine TCR Beta short-read assay. Via MiXCR, TCRdb re-called the PCR reads, giving one row per CDR3 protein. The repertoire holds 9,500 to 15,000 distinct CDR3 sequences, with approximately 60% as singletons. Treatment in this sample: approximately 9-day PBMC culture with coronavirus spike peptide pools or control peptides (ViraFEST assay). Sequenced sample: CD4+ T cells from blood, cultured in vitro. The receptors were gathered from a human donor who had recovered from COVID-19.

In its sample, this clonotype was seen a few times. The rearrangement joins TRBV20-1 to TRBJ2-4; D is possibly TRBD1 (6 bases). This CDR3 is built from 16 residues. CDR1 and CDR2 from the germline V gene are DFQATT and SNEGSKA (reference sequence). V lost 0 bases, J lost 0 bases, and 12 bases lay in between. For the CDR3, the DNA is TGCAGTGCTAGAGATGAACAGGGCCTAGCCAAAAACATTCAGTACTTC. This encodes CSARDEQGLAKNIQYF.

The chain is built from TRBV20-1 and TRBJ2-3; 10 bases match TRBD2. Germline V gene lookup returns CDR1 DFQATT and CDR2 SNEGSKA (reference sequence). Trimming cost V 1 base and J 2 bases; bases outside gene matches: 3. The CDR3 covers 15 residues. The CDR3 spells CSARVAGGPTDTQYF. The CDR3 coding sequence is TGCAGTGCTAGAGTAGCGGGAGGTCCCACAGATACGCAGTATTTT.

The J gene is TRBJ2-5, the V gene TRBV7-2, with D perhaps TRBD1 (5 bases). The V gene lost 4 bases and the J gene lost 2 bases, with 26 bases spanning the gap. The CDR3 is 19 residues long. The V gene's germline CDR1 is SGHTA and CDR2 FQGNSA. The CDR3 DNA follows: TGTGCCAGCAGCTCGTTCCCAAGGGGCAGTAGAGAGTCGCAAGAGACCCAGTACTTC. Translating it yields CASSSFPRGSRESQETQYF. The complete variable domain, with remaining parts taken from reference TRBV7-2 and TRBJ2-5, reads GAGVSQSPSNKVTEKGKDVELRCDPISGHTALYWYRQSLGQGLEFLIYFQGNSAPDKSGLPSDRFSAERTGGSVSTLTIQRTQQEDSAVYLCASSSFPRGSRESQETQYFGPGTRLLVL.

The table lists this clonotype with a count of one. The genes are TRBV19 and TRBJ2-7; possibly TRBD1 for D (6 bases). V was clipped by 1 base and J by 3 bases, with 10 bases between them. Looked up from germline, CDR1 is LNHDA and CDR2 is SQIVND (reference sequence). CDR3 length: 14 residues. CDR3 residues: CASSIGQGNYEQYF. The CDR3 region has the DNA TGTGCCAGTAGTATAGGGCAGGGGAACTACGAGCAGTACTTC.

V usage is TRBV20-1 and J usage is TRBJ2-3, with 14 nucleotides matching TRBD2. The CDR3 totals 17 residues. V gave up 3 bases and J gave up 5 bases; unmatched junction bases: 10. In germline, CDR1 is DFQATT, CDR2 SNEGSKA (reference sequence). CDR3 residues: CSASEGGTSGSLDTQYF. The CDR3, as DNA: TGCAGTGCTAGCGAGGGGGGGACTAGCGGGAGCTTAGATACGCAGTATTTT.

This chain uses TRBV3-1 with TRBJ1-6, with TRBD1 as a possible D gene (5 bases). Germline V CDR1 and CDR2: LGHDT, YNNKEL (reference sequence). The CDR3 consists of 15 residues. Trimming cost V 4 bases and J 7 bases, with 14 bases left between them. Written as DNA, the CDR3 is TGTGCCAGCAGCCGCTCGGAAGGGACCAATTCACCCCTCCACTTT. It translates to CASSRSEGTNSPLHF.

This chain connects TRBV5-4 to TRBJ1-2; D possibly corresponds to TRBD1 (5 bases). The V and J ends lost 0 bases and 8 bases respectively, with 11 bases between them. This CDR3 comprises 13 residues. Germline V gives CDR1 SGHNT, CDR2 YYREEE (reference sequence). CDR3 sequence (DNA): TGTGCCAGCAGCTTGGGCAGGGAAAGAGGCTACACCTTC. Its protein product is CASSLGRERGYTF.

The chain couples TRBV30 to TRBJ2-2; no definite D call. Per germline, CDR1 GTSNPN and CDR2 SVGIG (reference sequence). V lost 3 bases and J lost 3, with 8 bases in between. The CDR3 sequence is 13 residues long. This chain's CDR3 is CAWRETYTGELFF. For the CDR3, the DNA is TGTGCCTGGAGGGAGACATACACCGGGGAGCTGTTTTTT. Based on the CDR3 plus reference TRBV30 and TRBJ2-2, the full variable domain is SQTIHQWPATLVQPVGSPLSLECTVEGTSNPNLYWYRQAAGRGLQLLFYSVGIGQISSEVPQNLSASRPQDRQFILSSKKLLLSDSGFYLCAWRETYTGELFFGEGSRLTVL.

The chain has TRBV6-2 or TRBV6-3 and TRBJ2-2; TRBD2 is a possible D gene (5 bases). Germline loops: CDR1 MNHEY, CDR2 SVGEGT. The CDR3 runs to 14 residues. The V gene lost 7 bases and the J gene lost 9 bases, with 18 bases spanning the gap. The chain's CDR3 is CASMEADPRRELFF. CDR3 coding DNA: TGTGCCAGCATGGAGGCAGATCCTAGGAGGGAGCTGTTTTTT.

The V gene is TRBV7-6, the J gene TRBJ1-3, with 8 bases that match TRBD1. The CDR3 is 17 amino acids. CDR1 is SGHVS, CDR2 FNYEAQ, per germline. V lost 5 bases and J lost 0; bases outside the gene matches: 9. The CDR3 DNA reads as TGTGCCAGCAGCCCAGGGACAGGTTGGGGCTCTGGAAACACCATATATTTT. It yields the protein CASSPGTGWGSGNTIYF.

This chain links TRBV7-8 with TRBJ1-6, with 11 bases fitting TRBD1. With V trimmed by 6 bases and J by 10 bases, 11 bases remained unmatched. The length of the CDR3 is 16 residues. Germline CDR1 reads SGHVS; CDR2 reads FQNEAQ. In nucleotides, the CDR3 is TGTGCCAGCAGGCAAAGCCGGACAGGGGGCTACTCACCCCTCCACTTT. Translation: CASRQSRTGGYSPLHF.

V gene TRBV6-2 or TRBV6-3 combines with J gene TRBJ1-5, with a tentative D call TRBD1 (5 bases). Germline CDR1 MNHEY, CDR2 SVGEGT. The ends were cut back, 2 bases at V and 1 base at J, with 15 bases in the middle. The CDR3 is 17 residues long. In nucleotides, the CDR3 is TGTGCCAGCAGTTACCCCCGTGGAGGGACGAGCAATCAGCCCCAGCATTTT. This gives the protein CASSYPRGGTSNQPQHF.

The chain joins TRBV7-8 to TRBJ1-5; a weak D match, TRBD1 (6 bases). CDR1 SGHVS and CDR2 FQNEAQ come from the germline V gene. V lost 4 bases to trimming and J lost 7 bases, with 11 bases between them. The CDR3 is made up of 13 amino acids. The CDR3 DNA sequence: TGTGCCAGCAGCTACAGGGCCAAACAGCCCCAGCATTTT. Protein: CASSYRAKQPQHF. The full variable domain, its missing parts supplied by reference TRBV7-8 and TRBJ1-5, is GAGVSQSPRYKVAKRGQDVALRCDPISGHVSLFWYQQALGQGPEFLTYFQNEAQLDKSGLPSDRFFAERPEGSVSTLKIQRTQQEDSAVYLCASSYRAKQPQHFGDGTRLSIL.

The rearrangement links TRBV11-3 to TRBJ2-7; TRBD1 might be the D (6 bases). The V end was cut by 4 bases, the J end by 12 bases, with 10 bases between. There are 10 residues in the CDR3. Germline CDR1 reads SGHNT; CDR2 reads YENEEA. The CDR3 DNA is TGTGCCAGCAGCTCACAGGGTAGGTACTTC. Translated: CASSSQGRYF.

The sample holds one count of this clonotype. The chain carries TRBV5-4 and TRBJ1-3, with D unresolved. The CDR3 contains 15 residues. From germline, CDR1 is SGHNT and CDR2 YYREEE (reference sequence). Deletions cut 4 bases from V and 0 bases from J, with 11 bases between. The CDR3 DNA reads as TGTGCCAGCAGCCCACCTGGAGTCTCTGGAAACACCATATATTTT. Translating it yields CASSPPGVSGNTIYF.

The rearrangement links TRBV20-1 to TRBJ1-4; a possible D gene is TRBD1 (5 bases). CDR3 length: 15 amino acids. The germline V gene encodes CDR1 DFQATT and CDR2 SNEGSKA (reference sequence). V was shortened by 6 bases and J by 3 bases, with 17 bases between the two germline ends. The CDR3 coding sequence is TGCAGTGCCCCTGCCGCCGGGACTTCTAATGAAAAACTGTTTTTT. Protein: CSAPAAGTSNEKLFF.

This clonotype has only one observation. This chain connects TRBV7-2 to TRBJ2-1; TRBD2 might be the D (6 bases). Trimming took 2 bases from V and 6 from J, leaving 14 bases between them. Germline CDR1 SGHTA, CDR2 FQGNSA. This CDR3 is built from 15 residues. In DNA form, the CDR3 reads TGTGCCAGCAGCTTACGTTCTAGCGTTACCAATGAGCAGTTCTTC. Protein product: CASSLRSSVTNEQFF.

This chain connects TRBV20-1 to TRBJ2-7, with 10 bases that match TRBD2. The CDR3 length is 13 residues. Germline V gene sequence: CDR1 DFQATT, CDR2 SNEGSKA (reference sequence). The CDR3 is CGIRTSGIYEQYF. The CDR3, as DNA: TGCGGTATCCGGACTAGCGGCATCTACGAGCAGTACTTC.

The J gene is TRBJ2-7, the V gene TRBV29-1; D is unresolved. Trimming pared 6 bases from V and 0 bases from J, leaving 12 bases between. CDR1 SQVTM and CDR2 ANQGSEA come from the germline V gene. The CDR3 consists of 13 residues. In DNA form, the CDR3 reads TGCAGCGTCGTTGGTCTCTACTCCTACGAGCAGTACTTC. Its protein is CSVVGLYSYEQYF.